These 23 T cell receptor beta chains were all obtained from the same sample, sequenced in a study of shared clonotypes between healthy human individuals. The method was immunoSEQ multiplex PCR; TCRdb's version includes in-frame clones alone and lacks a portion of them. The table lists about half a million clones, 81% of them singletons. The material sequenced was PBMCs. The origin of the receptors is a woman aged 40 to 50 in good health. Some clones in this sample may be carry-over from other donors' samples.

The genes are TRBV7-2 and TRBJ1-2; 8 bases line up with TRBD1. With V trimmed by 4 bases and J by 4 bases, 5 bases remained unmatched. The germline gives CDR1 SGHTA, CDR2 FQGNSA. The CDR3 is made up of 14 amino acids. CDR3 nucleotide sequence: TGTGCCAGCAGCTCATTCAGGGGGCCCTATGGCTACACCTTC. It codes for CASSSFRGPYGYTF. The full variable domain, in which reference TRBV7-2 and TRBJ1-2 provide the parts outside the CDR3, is GAGVSQSPSNKVTEKGKDVELRCDPISGHTALYWYRQSLGQGLEFLIYFQGNSAPDKSGLPSDRFSAERTGGSVSTLTIQRTQQEDSAVYLCASSSFRGPYGYTFGSGTRLTVV.

This chain uses TRBV23-1 with TRBJ2-5; TRBD2 matches at 15 bases. TRBV23-1 belongs to the ORF category, with a function that is uncertain. This CDR3 is built from 18 residues. Losses at the gene ends were 10 bases for V and 2 bases for J; bases not matched to a gene: 14. In DNA form, the CDR3 reads TGCGCCAACCCGGGACTAGCGGGAGGCCCCCTTCGTCAAGAGACCCAGTACTTC. Encoded protein: CANPGLAGGPLRQETQYF.

The V call is TRBV7-9, the J call TRBJ1-1; D is unresolved. V was trimmed by 5 bases and J by 2 bases, leaving 9 bases between them. The CDR3 is 13 residues long. CDR1 SEHNR and CDR2 FQNEAQ come from the germline V gene (reference sequence). CDR3 sequence (DNA): TGTGCCAGCAGCCGCGAGTCTAACACTGAAGCTTTCTTT. Translation: CASSRESNTEAFF. Full variable domain (outside the CDR3, taken from reference TRBV7-9 and TRBJ1-1): DTGVSQNPRHKITKRGQNVTFRCDPISEHNRLYWYRQTLGQGPEFLTYFQNEAQLEKSRLLSDRFSAERPKGSFSTLEIQRTEQGDSAMYLCASSRESNTEAFFGQGTRLTVV.

Notes on this clone: This probably arose from a read error, given a far larger clone one base away. Other DNA variants within this sample encode the same CDR3. V is TRBV6-5 and J is TRBJ2-7; D not certain. The ends were cut back, 0 bases at V and 4 bases at J, with 4 bases in the middle. The CDR3 runs 12 residues. CDR1 MNHEY and CDR2 SVGAGI come from the germline V gene. The chain's CDR3 is CASSYSPYEQYF. CDR3 bases: TGTGCCAGCAGTTACTCGCCTTACGAGCAGTACTTC.

This chain uses TRBV7-9 with TRBJ2-1; D unclear. Germline CDR1 and CDR2: SEHNR and FQNEAQ (reference sequence). This CDR3 comprises 17 residues. Trimming shortened V by 5 bases and J by 0 bases, and 17 bases separated the two germline ends. CDR3 nucleotide sequence: TGTGCCAGCAGCCCGACGGAAGGACGCGGCTCCTACAATGAGCAGTTCTTC. Translating gives CASSPTEGRGSYNEQFF.

V usage is TRBV7-2 and J usage is TRBJ1-5; 9 bases fit TRBD1. The germline V gene has CDR1 SGHTA and CDR2 FQGNSA. This CDR3 is 16 amino acids long. V lost 5 bases, J lost 1 base, and 6 bases stayed unmatched. The CDR3 DNA is TGTGCCAGCAGCGAGGGACAGGGTGGGAGCAATCAGCCCCAGCATTTT. Residues: CASSEGQGGSNQPQHF.

The CDR3, as DNA: TGTGCCAGCAGTGAACGCCGTCTGAACACTGAAGCTTTCTTT. Its translation is CASSERRLNTEAFF. This rearrangement joins TRBV2 to TRBJ1-1, with D unresolved. The ends were cut back, 2 bases at V and 0 bases at J, with 7 bases in the middle. The CDR3 runs 14 residues. CDR1 and CDR2 from the germline V gene are SNHLY and FYNNEI.

V usage is TRBV6-1 and J usage is TRBJ1-5; D not resolved. Trimming removed 2 bases at V and 0 bases at J, with 8 bases between. This CDR3 has 15 amino acids. The germline V gene encodes CDR1 MNHNS and CDR2 SASEGT. The CDR3 loop reads CASSERRISNQPQHF. CDR3 bases: TGTGCCAGCAGTGAAAGACGGATTAGCAATCAGCCCCAGCATTTT.

Remarks on this clone: A read error is likely here: a far larger clone is one base away. This chain links TRBV5-6 with TRBJ2-6, with D hard to call. This CDR3 has 15 residues. From germline, CDR1 is SGHDT and CDR2 YYEEEE. Trimming left V 1 base short and J 0 bases short, with 5 bases between. DNA of the CDR3: TGTGCCAGCAGCTTGTGTAGCTCTGGGGCCAACGTCCTGACTTTC. Its translation is CASSLCSSGANVLTF.

As regards this clone: A far larger clone is a single base away, which makes a read error likely. Other DNA sequences in the sample encode the same CDR3. The CDR3 loop reads CSVEVSGTYEQYF. The CDR3 DNA reads TGCAGCGTTGAAGTTAGTGGGACCTACGAGCAGTACTTC. The chain carries TRBV29-1 and TRBJ2-7; no definite D call. The CDR3 spans 13 residues. Per the germline V gene, CDR1 is SQVTM and CDR2 is ANQGSEA. Trimming left V 1 base short and J 2 bases short, with 9 bases between.

This chain joins TRBV5-1 and TRBJ1-1; 10 bases fit TRBD1. V lost 4 bases to trimming and J lost 3 bases; unmatched junction nucleotides: 9. CDR3 length equals 16 residues. From germline, CDR1 is SGHRS and CDR2 YFSETQ. CDR3 nucleotide sequence: TGCGCCAGCAGCCGGCCGGACAGGGGGTTGGACACTGAAGCTTTCTTT. Translating it yields CASSRPDRGLDTEAFF. The variable domain in full, completed from reference TRBV5-1 and TRBJ1-1, reads KAGVTQTPRYLIKTRGQQVTLSCSPISGHRSVSWYQQTPGQGLQFLFEYFSETQRNKGNFPGRFSGRQFSNSRSEMNVSTLELGDSALYLCASSRPDRGLDTEAFFGQGTRLTVV.

This clone occurred many times. The V call is TRBV25-1, the J call TRBJ2-3; D might be TRBD2 (5 bases). Trimming left V 6 bases short and J 5 bases short, with 9 bases between. The CDR3 consists of 12 residues. Germline V gives CDR1 MGHDK, CDR2 SYGVNS. The CDR3 protein is CASRNEGDTQYF. The CDR3 coding sequence is TGTGCCAGCAGGAATGAGGGAGATACGCAGTATTTT.

This clone was detected a few times. Germline is not matched at one junction end, which may reflect a read error. The chain employs TRBV28 and TRBJ2-5, with a tentative D call TRBD1 (6 bases). The germline V gene encodes CDR1 MDHEN and CDR2 SYDVKM. This CDR3 spans 17 amino acids. The CDR3 bases are TGTGCCAGCAGCCCCCACCCGGCAAACAGGGTCCAAGGGACCCAGTACTTC. Translation gives CASSPHPANRVQGTQYF.

J is TRBJ2-7 and V is TRBV7-2; 8 nucleotides agree with TRBD1. The V gene end was trimmed by 5 bases and the J gene end by 2 bases; junction bases not matched to a gene: 5. Germline CDR1 reads SGHTA; CDR2 reads FQGNSA. The CDR3 length is 14 residues. The CDR3, as DNA: TGTGCCAGCAGCAACAGGGGGATGACCTACGAGCAGTACTTC. Translating gives CASSNRGMTYEQYF.

V gene TRBV27 combines with J gene TRBJ2-3, with 11 bases aligning to TRBD2. The CDR3 has 17 residues. In germline, CDR1 is MNHEY, CDR2 SMNVEV (reference sequence). V was pared by 3 bases and J by 0 bases, with 5 bases of the junction left unmatched. The CDR3 sequence: CASSFSRTSGSTDTQYF. The CDR3 nucleotides are TGTGCCAGCAGTTTCTCTCGGACTAGCGGGAGCACAGATACGCAGTATTTT.

The CDR3: CSVAGLAGGRYEQYF. In DNA, the CDR3 is TGCAGCGTTGCGGGTTTGGCGGGAGGGAGGTACGAGCAGTACTTC. The chain couples TRBV29-1 to TRBJ2-7, with TRBD2 matching 9 bases. This CDR3 has 15 residues. J was trimmed by 4 bases and V by 4 bases; bases with no gene match: 11. CDR1 and CDR2 (germline): SQVTM, ANQGSEA.

The chain is built from TRBV20-1 and TRBJ2-5; D is ambiguous. The length of the CDR3 is 11 residues. Germline CDR1 and CDR2: DFQATT and SNEGSKA (reference sequence). Trimming pared 3 bases from V and 5 bases from J, leaving 7 bases between. CDR3 DNA sequence: TGCAGTGCTAGTTCATGGGAGACCCAGTACTTC. It translates to CSASSWETQYF.

For this clone: A far larger clone is only one base removed, so a read error is likely. The chain has TRBV10-3 and TRBJ2-3, with 14 bases lining up with TRBD2. There are 14 residues in the CDR3. After removal of 8 bases from V and 4 bases from J, the junction contained 2 bases not matched to a gene. CDR1 is ENHRY, CDR2 SYGVKD, per germline. In nucleotides, the CDR3 is TGTGCCATCGGGACTAGCGGGAGCGCAGATACGCAGTATTTT. Amino acids: CAIGTSGSADTQYF.

The rearrangement uses TRBV7-3 and TRBJ2-2; 12 nucleotides line up with TRBD2. Germline V CDR1 and CDR2: SGHTA, FQGTGA. The CDR3 extends over 16 amino acids. The trim removed 6 bases at V and 0 bases at J, leaving 2 bases unmatched. This CDR3 is CASRLAGGANTGELFF. The CDR3, as DNA: TGTGCCAGCAGACTAGCGGGAGGTGCGAACACCGGGGAGCTGTTTTTT.

The chain recombines TRBV30 with TRBJ2-3, with TRBD2 identical over 10 bases. The CDR3 contains 14 residues. J gave up 1 base and V 5 bases, and 3 bases lay outside the gene matches. Per germline, CDR1 GTSNPN and CDR2 SVGIG (reference sequence). This CDR3 is CAWALAGGTDTQYF. Written as DNA, the CDR3 is TGTGCCTGGGCCCTAGCGGGGGGCACAGATACGCAGTATTTT.

The rearrangement joins TRBV15 to TRBJ2-5; 7 bases map to TRBD2. Looked up from germline, CDR1 is LNHNV and CDR2 is YYDKDF (reference sequence). V lost 5 bases to trimming and J lost 1 base; unmatched junction nucleotides: 7. The CDR3 totals 15 residues. The CDR3 loop reads CATSQGAGVQETQYF. The CDR3 coding sequence is TGTGCCACCAGCCAGGGTGCGGGAGTCCAAGAGACCCAGTACTTC.

The chain's CDR3 is CASSLSRNYQETQYF. The CDR3 bases are TGTGCCAGCAGTTTATCCAGGAACTATCAAGAGACCCAGTACTTC. The chain combines TRBV28 with TRBJ2-5, with D hard to call. CDR3 length: 15 amino acids. Germline CDR1 MDHEN, CDR2 SYDVKM. V lost 1 base, J lost 2 bases, and 11 bases lay in between.

This clone was picked up one time. This sample includes further DNA sequences coding for the same CDR3. The chain is built from TRBV10-3 and TRBJ2-1; D not resolved. V lost 2 bases and J lost 4, with 3 bases in between. The CDR3 length is 12 residues. Germline V gives CDR1 ENHRY, CDR2 SYGVKD. CDR3 amino acids: CAISESYNEQFF. The DNA of the CDR3 is TGTGCCATCAGTGAGAGTTACAATGAGCAGTTCTTC.